This TCR beta chain is from a study of CD8 T cells in Susac syndrome. Random hexamers were used to reverse transcribe an amount of roughly 0.45 to 1 ug RNA. TCRdb recomputed calls from the immunoSEQ multiplex PCR reads with MiXCR, one row per CDR3 protein. The profile covers approximately 120,000 distinct CDR3 sequences, with just under 95% appearing a single time and 0.065% to 0.1% taken by the ten largest. The junction had 3 bases not matched to a gene; V was cut back by 2 bases and J by 0 bases. The germline CDR1 and CDR2 sequences are GTSNPN and SVGIG (reference sequence). This CDR3 contains 15 residues.

What was sequenced was CD4+ T cells from PBMCs. The chain recombines TRBV30 with TRBJ1-3, with 8 bases aligning to TRBD1. The sequence derives from a human donor in good health. The CDR3 DNA reads TGTGCCTGGAGTCAAACAGGGGGCTCTGGAAACACCATATATTTT. Translated, it gives CAWSQTGGSGNTIYF.